This is a list of T cell receptor beta chains from one sample in a study of Ad26.COV2.S vaccination and SARS-CoV-2 variants. Profiled with immunoSEQ multiplex PCR; TCRdb holds only in-frame clones, not every one. The sample has 500,000 or so clones; roughly 85% are singletons. Here the sequenced sample was peripheral blood, taken in a trial of Ad26.COV2.S vaccine versus placebo. These receptors all come from a person aged 18 to 59 who received the Ad26.COV2.S COVID-19 vaccine or a placebo. Each CDR3 is given with its conserved first and last residue. A D gene is named only where the DNA matches it firmly.

cdr3_aa,cdr3_nt,d_call,j_call,v_call
CASMLGSEQFF,TGTGCCAGCATGCTCGGCTCAGAGCAGTTCTTC,.,TRBJ2-1,TRBV12-3/TRBV12-4
CSVQGGSIQYF,TGCAGCGTGCAGGGCGGAAGCATTCAGTACTTC,.,TRBJ2-4,TRBV29-1
CASSFAANTGELFF,TGTGCCAGCAGCTTTGCGGCGAACACCGGGGAGCTGTTTTTT,.,TRBJ2-2,TRBV11-3
CASSKPGLAGSGEQYF,TGTGCCAGCAGTAAACCGGGACTAGCGGGATCAGGCGAGCAGTACTTC,TRBD2,TRBJ2-7,TRBV5-4
CASSTQVNTEAFF,TGTGCCAGCAGCACCCAGGTGAACACTGAAGCTTTCTTT,.,TRBJ1-1,TRBV27
CAWGQGDWGEKLFF,TGTGCCTGGGGACAGGGGGACTGGGGTGAAAAACTGTTTTTT,TRBD1,TRBJ1-4,TRBV30
CAISDSDRGYGYTF,TGTGCCATCAGTGATTCCGACAGGGGCTATGGCTACACCTTC,TRBD1,TRBJ1-2,TRBV10-3
CACNRDRVTYEQYF,TGTGCCTGTAACCGGGACAGGGTCACCTACGAGCAGTACTTC,TRBD1,TRBJ2-7,TRBV7-9
CASSFRGLASGEQYF,TGCGCCAGCAGCTTTAGGGGACTAGCGAGCGGCGAGCAGTACTTC,TRBD2,TRBJ2-7,TRBV5-1
CASSLGKGNGELFF,TGTGCCAGCAGCTTAGGCAAAGGCAACGGGGAGCTGTTTTTT,.,TRBJ2-2,TRBV11-2
CASSVVAGGPPDTQYF,TGTGCCAGCAGCGTTGTAGCGGGAGGGCCGCCAGATACGCAGTATTTT,TRBD2,TRBJ2-3,TRBV9
CAYGGGSLAKNIQYF,TGTGCCTATGGAGGTGGGAGTCTAGCCAAAAACATTCAGTACTTC,.,TRBJ2-4,TRBV30
CASSSPRQERRGEQYF,TGTGCCAGCAGCTCCCCCCGACAGGAGCGGAGAGGCGAGCAGTACTTC,.,TRBJ2-7,TRBV12-1
CASSPIGTGTLGNEQFF,TGTGCCAGCAGCCCCATAGGGACAGGGACCTTAGGGAATGAGCAGTTCTTC,TRBD1,TRBJ2-1,TRBV27
CAWGEIYEQYF,TGTGCTTGGGGGGAGATCTACGAGCAGTACTTC,.,TRBJ2-7,TRBV30
CASSLTSPSSYEQYF,TGTGCCAGCAGTTTAACTAGCCCCAGTTCCTACGAGCAGTACTTC,.,TRBJ2-7,TRBV28
CASSHDGLNYGYTF,TGCGCCAGCAGCCACGATGGACTGAACTATGGCTACACCTTC,.,TRBJ1-2,TRBV4-3